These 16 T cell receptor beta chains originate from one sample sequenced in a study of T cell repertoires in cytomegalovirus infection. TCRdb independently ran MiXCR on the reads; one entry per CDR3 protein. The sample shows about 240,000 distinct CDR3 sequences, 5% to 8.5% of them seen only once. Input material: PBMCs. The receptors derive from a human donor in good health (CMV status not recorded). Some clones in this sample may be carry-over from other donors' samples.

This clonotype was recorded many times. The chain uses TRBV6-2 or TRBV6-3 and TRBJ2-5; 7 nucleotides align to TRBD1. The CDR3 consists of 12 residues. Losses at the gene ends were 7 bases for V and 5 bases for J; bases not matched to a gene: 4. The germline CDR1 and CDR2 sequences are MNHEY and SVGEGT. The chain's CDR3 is CASTDRDETQYF. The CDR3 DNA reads TGTGCCAGCACCGACAGGGATGAGACCCAGTACTTC.

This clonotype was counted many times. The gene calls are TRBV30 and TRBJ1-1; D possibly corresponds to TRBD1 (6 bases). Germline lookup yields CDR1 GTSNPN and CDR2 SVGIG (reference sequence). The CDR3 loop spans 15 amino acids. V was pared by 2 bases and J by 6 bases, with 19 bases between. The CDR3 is CAWSWDGQGRSEAFF. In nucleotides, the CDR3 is TGTGCCTGGAGTTGGGATGGGCAGGGGAGGTCTGAAGCTTTCTTT.

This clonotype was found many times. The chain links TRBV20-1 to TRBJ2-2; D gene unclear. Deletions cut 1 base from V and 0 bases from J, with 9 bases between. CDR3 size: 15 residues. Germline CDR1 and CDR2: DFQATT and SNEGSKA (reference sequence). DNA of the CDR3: TGCAGTGCTAGAGGCAGTCAGTCGAACACCGGGGAGCTGTTTTTT. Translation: CSARGSQSNTGELFF.

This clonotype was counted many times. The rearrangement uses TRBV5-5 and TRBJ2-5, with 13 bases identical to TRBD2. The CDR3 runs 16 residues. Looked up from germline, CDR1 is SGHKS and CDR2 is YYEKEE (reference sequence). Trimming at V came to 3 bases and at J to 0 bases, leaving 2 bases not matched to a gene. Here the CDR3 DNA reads TGTGCCAGCAGCTGGGGACTAGCGGGGAACCAAGAGACCCAGTACTTC. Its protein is CASSWGLAGNQETQYF.

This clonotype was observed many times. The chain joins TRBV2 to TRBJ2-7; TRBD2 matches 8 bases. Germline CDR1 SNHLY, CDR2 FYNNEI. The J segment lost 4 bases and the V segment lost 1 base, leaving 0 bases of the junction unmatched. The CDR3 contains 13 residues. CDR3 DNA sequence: TGTGCCAGCAGTGAAGAGCGGGGGTACGAGCAGTACTTC. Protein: CASSEERGYEQYF. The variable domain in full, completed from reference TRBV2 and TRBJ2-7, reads EPEVTQTPSHQVTQMGQEVILRCVPISNHLYFYWYRQILGQKVEFLVSFYNNEISEKSEIFDDQFSVERPDGSNFTLKIRSTKLEDSAMYFCASSEERGYEQYFGPGTRLTVT.

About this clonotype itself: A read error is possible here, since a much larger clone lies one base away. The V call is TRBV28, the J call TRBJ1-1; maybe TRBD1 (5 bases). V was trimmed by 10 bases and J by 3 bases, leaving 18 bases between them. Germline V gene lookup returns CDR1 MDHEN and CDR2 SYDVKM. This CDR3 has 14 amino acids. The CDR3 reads CAISTGGGYTEAFF. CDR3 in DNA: TGTGCCATCTCTACCGGGGGAGGGTACACTGAAGCTTTCTTT.

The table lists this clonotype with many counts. In DNA, the CDR3 is TGTGCCAGCAGCTTAGTTTCGGGGGCTGCTGGGGCCAACGTCCTGACTTTC. Encoded protein: CASSLVSGAAGANVLTF. The chain has TRBV7-2 and TRBJ2-6; D possibly uses TRBD1 or TRBD2 (6 bases each). The CDR3 consists of 17 residues. Germline CDR1 reads SGHTA; CDR2 reads FQGNSA. Trimming removed 1 base at V and 2 bases at J, with 12 bases between.

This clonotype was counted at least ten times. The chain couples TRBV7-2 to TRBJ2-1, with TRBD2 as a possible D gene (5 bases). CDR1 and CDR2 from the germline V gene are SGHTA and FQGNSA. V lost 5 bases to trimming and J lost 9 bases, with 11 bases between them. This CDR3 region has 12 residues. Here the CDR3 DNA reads TGTGCCAGCAGCAACAGAGGAGGTGAGCAGTTCTTC. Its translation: CASSNRGGEQFF.

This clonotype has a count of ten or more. The DNA of the CDR3 is TGTGCCAGCAGCCCCCCGGGATTCTACGAGCAGTACTTC. Its protein product is CASSPPGFYEQYF. The chain has TRBV7-2 and TRBJ2-7, with D tentatively TRBD2 (5 bases). The CDR3 length is 13 residues. Germline CDR1 and CDR2: SGHTA and FQGNSA. With 5 bases removed from V and 3 bases from J, the gap between germline ends came to 11 bases.

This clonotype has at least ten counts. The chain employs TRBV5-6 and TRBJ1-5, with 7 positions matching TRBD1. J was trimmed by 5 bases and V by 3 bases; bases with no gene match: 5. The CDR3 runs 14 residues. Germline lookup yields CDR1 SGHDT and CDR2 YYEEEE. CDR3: CASSSGGLDQPQHF. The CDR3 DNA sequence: TGTGCCAGCAGCTCAGGGGGACTGGATCAGCCCCAGCATTTT.

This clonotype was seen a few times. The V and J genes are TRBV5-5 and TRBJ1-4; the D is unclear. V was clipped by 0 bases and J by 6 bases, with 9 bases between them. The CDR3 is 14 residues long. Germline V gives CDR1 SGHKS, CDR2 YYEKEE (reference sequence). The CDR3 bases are TGTGCCAGCAGCTTGGTACCATCATATGAAAAACTGTTTTTT. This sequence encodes CASSLVPSYEKLFF.

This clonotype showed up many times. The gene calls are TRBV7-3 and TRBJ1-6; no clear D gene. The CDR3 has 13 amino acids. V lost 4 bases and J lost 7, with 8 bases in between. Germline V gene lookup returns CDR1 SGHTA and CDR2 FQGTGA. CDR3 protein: CASSSTGNSPLHF. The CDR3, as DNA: TGTGCCAGCAGCTCGACCGGAAATTCACCCCTCCACTTT. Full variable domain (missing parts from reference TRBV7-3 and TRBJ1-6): GAGVSQTPSNKVTEKGKYVELRCDPISGHTALYWYRQSLGQGPEFLIYFQGTGAADDSGLPNDRFFAVRPEGSVSTLKIQRTERGDSAVYLCASSSTGNSPLHFGNGTRLTVT.

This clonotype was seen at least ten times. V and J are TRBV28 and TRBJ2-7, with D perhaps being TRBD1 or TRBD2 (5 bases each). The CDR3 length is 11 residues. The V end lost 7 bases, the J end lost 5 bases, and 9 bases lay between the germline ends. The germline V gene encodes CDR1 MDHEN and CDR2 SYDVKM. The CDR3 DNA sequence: TGTGCCAGCACCCGAGGGGACGAGCAGTACTTC. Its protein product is CASTRGDEQYF.

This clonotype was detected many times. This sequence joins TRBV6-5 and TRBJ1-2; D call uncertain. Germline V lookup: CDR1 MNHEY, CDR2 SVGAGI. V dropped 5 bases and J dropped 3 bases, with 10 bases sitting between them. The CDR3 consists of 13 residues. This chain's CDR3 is CASSSREDYGYTF. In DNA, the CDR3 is TGTGCCAGCAGTAGTAGGGAAGACTATGGCTACACCTTC.

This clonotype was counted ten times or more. As DNA, the CDR3 is TGTGCCAGCAGCTTAGATCGAGCGGCGACTAATGAAAAACTGTTTTTT. This translates into CASSLDRAATNEKLFF. The V gene is TRBV11-2, the J gene TRBJ1-4; D is undetermined. The V and J ends lost 0 bases and 2 bases respectively, with 10 bases between them. The CDR3 extends over 16 amino acids. CDR1 is SGHAT, CDR2 FQNNGV, per germline.

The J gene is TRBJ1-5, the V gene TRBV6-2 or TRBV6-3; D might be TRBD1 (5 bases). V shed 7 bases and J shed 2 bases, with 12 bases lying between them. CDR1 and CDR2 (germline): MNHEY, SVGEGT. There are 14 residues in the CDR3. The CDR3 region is CASNRDGGNQPQHF. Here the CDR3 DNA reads TGTGCCAGCAATCGGGACGGCGGCAATCAGCCCCAGCATTTT.